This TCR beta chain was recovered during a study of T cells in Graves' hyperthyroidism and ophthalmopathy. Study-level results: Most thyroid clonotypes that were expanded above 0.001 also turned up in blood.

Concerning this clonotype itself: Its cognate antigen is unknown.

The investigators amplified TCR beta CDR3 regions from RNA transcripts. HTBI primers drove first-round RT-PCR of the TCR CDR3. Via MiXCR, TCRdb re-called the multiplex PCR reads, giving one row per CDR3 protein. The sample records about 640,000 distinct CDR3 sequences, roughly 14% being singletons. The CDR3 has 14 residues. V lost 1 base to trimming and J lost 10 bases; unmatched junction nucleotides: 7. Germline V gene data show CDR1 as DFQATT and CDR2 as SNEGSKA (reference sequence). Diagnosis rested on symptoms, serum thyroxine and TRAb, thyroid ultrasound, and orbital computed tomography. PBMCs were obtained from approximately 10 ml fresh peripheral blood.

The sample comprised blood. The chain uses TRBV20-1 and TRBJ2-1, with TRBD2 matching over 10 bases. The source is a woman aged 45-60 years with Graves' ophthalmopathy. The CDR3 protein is CSARVLAGAREQFF. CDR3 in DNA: TGCAGTGCTAGAGTCCTAGCGGGAGCCCGGGAGCAGTTCTTC.